Presented here are 23 T cell receptor beta chains from one specimen sequenced in a study of cytomegalovirus exposure and HLA in healthy donors. PCR employed 60 Vbeta and 13 Jbeta primers. Assay: immunoSEQ multiplex PCR; the TCRdb copy retains only in-frame clones and omits some. The data show 120,000 to 150,000 clones, almost 85% seen once. Sequencing was performed on PBMCs. All receptors derive from a woman aged 40 to 50 in good health and CMV-seronegative.

The chain carries TRBV7-3 and TRBJ2-1; D is unclear. The CDR3 has 14 residues. The V end lost 8 bases, the J end lost 3 bases, and 14 bases lay between the germline ends. Per the germline V gene, CDR1 is SGHTA and CDR2 is FQGTGA. The CDR3 DNA sequence: TGTGCCAGCGGGCAGAATGAAGTCTACAATGAGCAGTTCTTC. This translates into CASGQNEVYNEQFF.

V and J are TRBV29-1 and TRBJ1-1; D is unresolved. V was clipped by 8 bases and J by 3 bases, with 13 bases between them. Per the germline V gene, CDR1 is SQVTM and CDR2 is ANQGSEA. The CDR3 is made up of 12 amino acids. Here the CDR3 reads CSSARVDTEAFF. CDR3 bases: TGCAGCTCCGCCCGGGTGGACACTGAAGCTTTCTTT. The full variable domain, its missing parts supplied by reference TRBV29-1 and TRBJ1-1, is SAVISQKPSRDICQRGTSLTIQCQVDSQVTMMFWYRQQPGQSLTLIATANQGSEATYESGFVIDKFPISRPNLTFSTLTVSNMSPEDSSIYLCSSARVDTEAFFGQGTRLTVV.

The V gene is TRBV13, the J gene TRBJ2-7; 7 positions agree with TRBD1. Germline trimming cut 2 bases from V and 2 bases from J; bases unmatched to any gene: 6. Per germline, CDR1 PRHDT and CDR2 FYEKMQ (reference sequence). The CDR3 loop spans 15 amino acids. The CDR3 protein is CASSLSGQGAYEQYF. CDR3 in DNA: TGTGCCAGCAGCTTATCTGGGCAGGGGGCCTACGAGCAGTACTTC. The full variable domain, with the rest looked up from reference TRBV13 and TRBJ2-7, is AAGVIQSPRHLIKEKRETATLKCYPIPRHDTVYWYQQGPGQDPQFLISFYEKMQSDKGSIPDRFSAQQFSDYHSELNMSSLELGDSALYFCASSLSGQGAYEQYFGPGTRLTVT.

The V gene is TRBV11-2, the J gene TRBJ2-3, with 9 nucleotides matching TRBD2. This CDR3 comprises 16 residues. Germline CDR1 and CDR2: SGHAT and FQNNGV. V lost 2 bases, J lost 5 bases, and 8 bases stayed unmatched. Here the CDR3 reads CASSLLSLAGVDTQYF. In DNA form, the CDR3 reads TGTGCCAGCAGCTTATTGTCGTTAGCGGGAGTAGATACGCAGTATTTT.

The chain carries TRBV19 and TRBJ1-4; 7 bases agree with TRBD1. V lost 1 base, J lost 4 bases, and 6 bases stayed unmatched. Germline V gives CDR1 LNHDA, CDR2 SQIVND (reference sequence). This CDR3 is built from 16 residues. The CDR3 loop reads CASSIGTGLVNEKLFF. The CDR3 DNA reads TGTGCCAGTAGTATAGGGACAGGACTGGTTAATGAAAAACTGTTTTTT.

The chain couples TRBV19 to TRBJ1-5; a possible D gene is TRBD1 (6 bases). The CDR3 length is 18 residues. Trimming removed 4 bases from V and 0 bases from J, with 19 bases in between. Germline V gene sequence: CDR1 LNHDA, CDR2 SQIVND (reference sequence). The CDR3 DNA sequence: TGTGCCAGTAGTACTTGGGACACCTTAGAGGGTAGCAATCAGCCCCAGCATTTT. This codes for CASSTWDTLEGSNQPQHF.

The rearrangement links TRBV15 to TRBJ2-1; no reliable D call. The CDR3 length is 14 residues. V lost 0 bases and J lost 7, with 10 bases in between. Looked up from germline, CDR1 is LNHNV and CDR2 is YYDKDF (reference sequence). The CDR3 reads CATSRDMATNEQFF. In DNA, the CDR3 is TGTGCCACCAGCAGAGATATGGCAACGAATGAGCAGTTCTTC.

The rearrangement links TRBV4-3 to TRBJ2-5; D is unclear. Trimming removed 1 base from V and 11 bases from J, with 17 bases in between. Germline V gene lookup returns CDR1 LGHNA and CDR2 YSLEER. The CDR3 consists of 14 residues. For the CDR3, the DNA is TGCGCCAGCAGCCAAGGTCTGTCTACCGCGAAGCAGTACTTC. This sequence encodes CASSQGLSTAKQYF.

The rearrangement uses TRBV20-1 and TRBJ2-1; tentatively, D is TRBD2 (5 bases). The CDR3 is 11 residues long. V was trimmed by 7 bases and J by 2 bases, leaving 6 bases between them. Germline-derived CDR1 and CDR2 are DFQATT and SNEGSKA (reference sequence). CDR3 amino acids: CSGRAYNEQFF. The DNA for the CDR3 is TGCAGTGGGCGGGCCTACAATGAGCAGTTCTTC.

The chain employs TRBV12-5 and TRBJ1-5; D is ambiguous. From germline, CDR1 is LGHNT and CDR2 FRNRAP. The germline V and J ends were trimmed by 6 bases and 5 bases, with 8 bases remaining between them. The CDR3 runs to 12 residues. Here the CDR3 reads CASGSTDQPQHF. CDR3 nucleotides: TGTGCTAGTGGCTCTACCGATCAGCCCCAGCATTTT.

The chain employs TRBV5-1 and TRBJ1-1; D gene unclear. Germline CDR1 reads SGHRS; CDR2 reads YFSETQ. V was trimmed by 0 bases and J by 10 bases, leaving 16 bases between them. The CDR3 runs 14 residues. CDR3: CASSLEEGEIRAFF. In nucleotides, the CDR3 is TGCGCCAGCAGCTTGGAGGAGGGTGAGATTCGAGCTTTCTTT.

The chain recombines TRBV11-3 with TRBJ2-1, with TRBD2 identical over 11 bases. The germline CDR1 and CDR2 sequences are SGHNT and YENEEA. Trimming at V came to 3 bases and at J to 5 bases, leaving 3 bases not matched to a gene. The CDR3 length is 15 residues. CDR3 loop: CASSFLSGRDNEQFF. The DNA for the CDR3 is TGTGCCAGCAGCTTCCTTAGCGGGAGGGACAATGAGCAGTTCTTC.

The CDR3 spells CASSPWTSGGGGTDTQYF. CDR3 DNA: TGTGCCAGCAGCCCGTGGACTAGCGGGGGCGGGGGCACAGATACGCAGTATTTT. The V call is TRBV14, the J call TRBJ2-3; 13 bases align to TRBD2. The CDR3 is 18 residues long. Germline values: CDR1 SGHDN, CDR2 FVKESK. Unmatched junction bases numbered 8, after V lost 4 bases and J lost 1 base. The variable domain in full, completed from reference TRBV14 and TRBJ2-3, reads EAGVTQFPSHSVIEKGQTVTLRCDPISGHDNLYWYRRVMGKEIKFLLHFVKESKQDESGMPNNRFLAERTGGTYSTLKVQPAELEDSGVYFCASSPWTSGGGGTDTQYFGPGTRLTVL.

The chain uses TRBV29-1 and TRBJ2-1, with D tentatively TRBD1 (6 bases). The CDR3 length is 13 residues. Deletions cut 4 bases from V and 3 bases from J, with 10 bases between. The germline CDR1 and CDR2 sequences are SQVTM and ANQGSEA. Here the CDR3 reads CSVGGRNYNEQFF. CDR3 nucleotide sequence: TGCAGCGTTGGGGGGCGGAACTACAATGAGCAGTTCTTC.

This clone was counted a few times. V is TRBV25-1 and J is TRBJ1-1; D possibly corresponds to TRBD1 (6 bases). This CDR3 contains 13 residues. Trimming cost V 6 bases and J 6 bases, with 14 bases left between them. The V gene's germline CDR1 is MGHDK and CDR2 SYGVNS. The CDR3 nucleotides read TGTGCCAGCAGACCGGGGACAAACTCTGAAGCTTTCTTT. Protein: CASRPGTNSEAFF.

The CDR3 nucleotides read TGTGCCAGCACCCCGGGAGACACAGATACGCAGTATTTT. It is translated as CASTPGDTDTQYF. This chain joins TRBV7-9 and TRBJ2-3, with D perhaps matching TRBD2 (6 bases). The CDR3 extends over 13 amino acids. V lost 7 bases and J lost 2, with 10 bases in between. The germline gives CDR1 SEHNR, CDR2 FQNEAQ (reference sequence).

V usage is TRBV7-2 and J usage is TRBJ1-6, with D maybe TRBD1 (6 bases). With 0 bases removed from V and 10 bases from J, the gap between germline ends came to 13 bases. Germline V gene sequence: CDR1 SGHTA, CDR2 FQGNSA. The CDR3 has 15 amino acids. The DNA of the CDR3 is TGTGCCAGCAGCTTAGCGGGGGCTAGTTCGTCACCCCTCCACTTT. Its translation: CASSLAGASSSPLHF.

This clone appeared a single time. This chain connects TRBV5-6 to TRBJ2-4, with 8 bases that match TRBD1. Germline values: CDR1 SGHDT, CDR2 YYEEEE. Unmatched junction bases numbered 0, after V lost 0 bases and J lost 1 base. The CDR3 is 15 residues long. In DNA form, the CDR3 reads TGTGCCAGCAGCTTGGACAGGGGGGCCAAAAACATTCAGTACTTC. Amino acid sequence: CASSLDRGAKNIQYF. The variable domain in full, completed from reference TRBV5-6 and TRBJ2-4, reads DAGVTQSPTHLIKTRGQQVTLRCSPKSGHDTVSWYQQALGQGPQFIFQYYEEEERQRGNFPDRFSGHQFPNYSSELNVNALLLGDSALYLCASSLDRGAKNIQYFGAGTRLSVL.

The J gene is TRBJ2-1, the V gene TRBV11-2; a possible D gene is TRBD2 (5 bases). CDR3 length: 17 amino acids. From germline, CDR1 is SGHAT and CDR2 FQNNGV. The V gene lost 3 bases and the J gene lost 0 bases, with 15 bases spanning the gap. CDR3 nucleotide sequence: TGTGCCAGCAGCTTGCCCGGACTGGAAAGCTCCTACAATGAGCAGTTCTTC. It specifies CASSLPGLESSYNEQFF.

The CDR3 DNA is TGCGCCAGCAGCCAAGTGATGCGGGGCAATGAGCAGTTCTTC. This sequence encodes CASSQVMRGNEQFF. The V gene is TRBV4-3, the J gene TRBJ2-1, with D perhaps matching TRBD2 (6 bases). This CDR3 has 14 amino acids. CDR1 is LGHNA, CDR2 YSLEER, per germline. The V end lost 1 base, the J end lost 6 bases, and 10 bases lay between the germline ends.

The CDR3, as DNA: TGTGCCAGCAGCAGGGGGACGCGCGGCTACACCTTC. Its protein product is CASSRGTRGYTF. The chain uses TRBV7-2 and TRBJ1-2, with D perhaps matching TRBD1 (6 bases). The CDR3 extends over 12 amino acids. Trimming removed 5 bases at V and 8 bases at J, with 12 bases between. CDR1 and CDR2 from the germline V gene are SGHTA and FQGNSA. The full variable domain, rest sourced from reference TRBV7-2 and TRBJ1-2, is GAGVSQSPSNKVTEKGKDVELRCDPISGHTALYWYRQSLGQGLEFLIYFQGNSAPDKSGLPSDRFSAERTGGSVSTLTIQRTQQEDSAVYLCASSRGTRGYTFGSGTRLTVV.

The chain recombines TRBV7-6 with TRBJ2-5; tentatively, D is TRBD1 (5 bases). Germline CDR1 reads SGHVS; CDR2 reads FNYEAQ. The V end lost 1 base, the J end lost 1 base, and 10 bases lay between the germline ends. This CDR3 has 15 amino acids. DNA for the CDR3: TGTGCCAGCAGCTTAGGAGGACATTCCCAAGAGACCCAGTACTTC. This codes for CASSLGGHSQETQYF.

J is TRBJ1-2 and V is TRBV28, with no clear D. Germline V gene data show CDR1 as MDHEN and CDR2 as SYDVKM. Trimming removed 5 bases from V and 8 bases from J, with 12 bases in between. The CDR3 covers 12 residues. The CDR3 DNA follows: TGTGCCAGCAGTCCCTTGGGAGACGGCTACACCTTC. Its translation: CASSPLGDGYTF.